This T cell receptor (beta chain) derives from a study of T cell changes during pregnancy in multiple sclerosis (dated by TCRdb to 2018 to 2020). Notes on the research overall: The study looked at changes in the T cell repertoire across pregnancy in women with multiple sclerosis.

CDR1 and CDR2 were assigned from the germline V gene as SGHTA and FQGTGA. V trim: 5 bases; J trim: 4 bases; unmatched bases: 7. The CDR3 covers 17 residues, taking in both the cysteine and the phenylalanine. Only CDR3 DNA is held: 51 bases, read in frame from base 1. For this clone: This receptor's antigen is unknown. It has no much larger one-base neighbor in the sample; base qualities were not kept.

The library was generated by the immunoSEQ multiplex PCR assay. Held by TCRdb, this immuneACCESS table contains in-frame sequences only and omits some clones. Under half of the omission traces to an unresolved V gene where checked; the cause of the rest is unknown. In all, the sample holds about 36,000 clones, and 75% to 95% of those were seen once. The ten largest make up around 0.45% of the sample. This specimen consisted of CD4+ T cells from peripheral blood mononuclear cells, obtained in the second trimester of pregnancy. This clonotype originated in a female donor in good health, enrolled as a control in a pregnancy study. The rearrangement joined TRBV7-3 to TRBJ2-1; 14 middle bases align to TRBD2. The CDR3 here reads CASSQGTSGGRYNEQFF. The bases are TGTGCCAGCAGCCAAGGGACTAGCGGGGGCCGGTACAATGAGCAGTTCTTC.